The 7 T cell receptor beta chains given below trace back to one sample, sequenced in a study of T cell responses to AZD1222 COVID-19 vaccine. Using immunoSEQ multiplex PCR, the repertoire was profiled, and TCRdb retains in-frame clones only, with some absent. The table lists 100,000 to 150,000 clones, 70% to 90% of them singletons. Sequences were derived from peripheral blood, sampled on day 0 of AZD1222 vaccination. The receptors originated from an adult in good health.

CDR3 nucleotide sequence: TGTGCCAGCAGAGAACAGGGGGAAGGTGAAGCTTTCTTT. This encodes CASREQGEGEAFF. The chain recombines TRBV6-6 with TRBJ1-1, with 8 positions matching TRBD1. CDR1 and CDR2 (germline): MNHNY, SVGAGI (reference sequence). CDR3 length: 13 amino acids. J was trimmed by 7 bases and V by 6 bases; bases with no gene match: 7.

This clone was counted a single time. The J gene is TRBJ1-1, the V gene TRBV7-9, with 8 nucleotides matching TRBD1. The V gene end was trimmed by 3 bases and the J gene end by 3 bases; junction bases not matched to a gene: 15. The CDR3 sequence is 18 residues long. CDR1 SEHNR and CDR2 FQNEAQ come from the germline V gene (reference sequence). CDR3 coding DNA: TGTGCCAGCAGCTTGGGGGCAGGGGGCGCAATGGGATACACTGAAGCTTTCTTT. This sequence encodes CASSLGAGGAMGYTEAFF.

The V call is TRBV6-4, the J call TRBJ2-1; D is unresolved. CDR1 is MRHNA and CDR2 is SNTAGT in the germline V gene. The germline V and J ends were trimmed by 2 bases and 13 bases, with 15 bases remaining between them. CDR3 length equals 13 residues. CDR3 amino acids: CASSDEIGPNQFF. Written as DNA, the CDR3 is TGTGCCAGCAGTGACGAAATCGGACCAAACCAGTTCTTC.

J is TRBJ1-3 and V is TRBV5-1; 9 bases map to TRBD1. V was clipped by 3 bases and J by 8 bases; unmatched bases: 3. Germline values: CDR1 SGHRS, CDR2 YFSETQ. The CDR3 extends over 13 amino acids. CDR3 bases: TGCGCCAGCAGCTGGGGACAGGGAGACACCATATATTTT. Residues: CASSWGQGDTIYF.

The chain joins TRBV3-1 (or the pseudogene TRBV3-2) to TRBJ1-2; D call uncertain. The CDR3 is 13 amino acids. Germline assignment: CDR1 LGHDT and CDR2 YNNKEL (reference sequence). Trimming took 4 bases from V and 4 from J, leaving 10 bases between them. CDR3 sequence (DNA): TGTGCCAGCAGCCCTGGAGGGAGCTATGGCTACACCTTC. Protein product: CASSPGGSYGYTF.

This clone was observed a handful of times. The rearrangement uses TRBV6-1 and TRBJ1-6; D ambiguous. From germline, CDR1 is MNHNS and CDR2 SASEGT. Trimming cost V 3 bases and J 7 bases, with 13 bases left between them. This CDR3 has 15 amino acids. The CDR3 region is CASSEPTVSNSPLHF. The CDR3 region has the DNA TGTGCCAGCAGTGAGCCGACGGTTTCAAATTCACCCCTCCACTTT.

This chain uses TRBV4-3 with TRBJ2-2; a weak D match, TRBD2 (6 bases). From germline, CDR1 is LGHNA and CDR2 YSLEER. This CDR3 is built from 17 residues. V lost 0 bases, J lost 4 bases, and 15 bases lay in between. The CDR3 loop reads CASSQEATGVGTGELFF. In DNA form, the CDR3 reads TGCGCCAGCAGCCAAGAAGCGACGGGAGTGGGCACCGGGGAGCTGTTTTTT.